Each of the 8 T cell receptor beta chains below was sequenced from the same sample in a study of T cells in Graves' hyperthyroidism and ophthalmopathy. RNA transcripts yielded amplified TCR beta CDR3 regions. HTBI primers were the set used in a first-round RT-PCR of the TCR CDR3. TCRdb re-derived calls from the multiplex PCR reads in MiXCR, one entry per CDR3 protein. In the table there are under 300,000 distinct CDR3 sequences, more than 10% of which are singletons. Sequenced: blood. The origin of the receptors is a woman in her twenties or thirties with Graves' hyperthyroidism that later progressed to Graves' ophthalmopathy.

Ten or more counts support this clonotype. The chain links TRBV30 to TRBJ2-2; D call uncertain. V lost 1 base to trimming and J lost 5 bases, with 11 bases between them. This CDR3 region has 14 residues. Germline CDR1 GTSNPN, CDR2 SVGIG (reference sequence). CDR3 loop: CAWSENFATGELFF. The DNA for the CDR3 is TGTGCCTGGAGTGAAAATTTTGCGACCGGGGAGCTGTTTTTT. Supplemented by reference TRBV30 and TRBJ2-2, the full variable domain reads SQTIHQWPATLVQPVGSPLSLECTVEGTSNPNLYWYRQAAGRGLQLLFYSVGIGQISSEVPQNLSASRPQDRQFILSSKKLLLSDSGFYLCAWSENFATGELFFGEGSRLTVL.

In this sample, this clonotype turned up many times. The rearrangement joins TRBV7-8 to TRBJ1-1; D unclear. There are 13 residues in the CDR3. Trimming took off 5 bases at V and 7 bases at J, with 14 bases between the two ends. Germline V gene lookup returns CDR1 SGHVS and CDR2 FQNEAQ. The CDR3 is CASSPPRDDEAFF. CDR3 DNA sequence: TGTGCCAGCAGCCCGCCCCGGGATGATGAAGCTTTCTTT. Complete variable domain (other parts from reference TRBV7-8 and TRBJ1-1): GAGVSQSPRYKVAKRGQDVALRCDPISGHVSLFWYQQALGQGPEFLTYFQNEAQLDKSGLPSDRFFAERPEGSVSTLKIQRTQQEDSAVYLCASSPPRDDEAFFGQGTRLTVV.

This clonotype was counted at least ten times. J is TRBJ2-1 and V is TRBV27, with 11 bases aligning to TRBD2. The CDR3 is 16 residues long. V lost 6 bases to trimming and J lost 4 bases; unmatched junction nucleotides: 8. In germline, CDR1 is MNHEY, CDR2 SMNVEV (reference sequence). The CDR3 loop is CASSQLGTSGYNEQFF. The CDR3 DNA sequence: TGTGCCAGCAGCCAACTCGGGACTAGCGGATACAATGAGCAGTTCTTC.

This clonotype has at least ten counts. CDR3 DNA sequence: TGTGCCAGCAGCTTAGAGATAGGCTATGGCTACACCTTC. This encodes CASSLEIGYGYTF. The rearrangement uses TRBV7-2 and TRBJ1-2; no definite D call. CDR1 is SGHTA, CDR2 FQGNSA, per germline. Trimming left V 1 base short and J 4 bases short, with 7 bases between. The CDR3 totals 13 residues.

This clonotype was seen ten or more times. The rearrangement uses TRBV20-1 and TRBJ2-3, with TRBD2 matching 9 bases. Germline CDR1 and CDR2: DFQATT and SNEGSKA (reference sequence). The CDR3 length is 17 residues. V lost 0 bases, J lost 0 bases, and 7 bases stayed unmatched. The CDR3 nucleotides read TGCAGTGCTAGAGATAACCTAGCGGGGTCTAGCACAGATACGCAGTATTTT. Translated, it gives CSARDNLAGSSTDTQYF.

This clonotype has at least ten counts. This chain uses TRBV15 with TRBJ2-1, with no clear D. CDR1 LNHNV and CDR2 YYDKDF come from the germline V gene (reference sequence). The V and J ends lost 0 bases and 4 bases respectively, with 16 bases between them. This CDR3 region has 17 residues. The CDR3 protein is CATSRDLALGYYNEQFF. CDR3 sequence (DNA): TGTGCCACCAGCAGAGATCTGGCTCTAGGGTATTACAATGAGCAGTTCTTC.

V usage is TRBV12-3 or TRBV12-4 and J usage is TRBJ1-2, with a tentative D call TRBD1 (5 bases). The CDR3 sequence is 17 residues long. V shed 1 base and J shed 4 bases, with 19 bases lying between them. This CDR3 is CASSLDFLRGRGYGYTF. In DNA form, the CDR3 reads TGTGCCAGCAGTTTAGATTTCCTAAGGGGAAGGGGCTATGGCTACACCTTC.

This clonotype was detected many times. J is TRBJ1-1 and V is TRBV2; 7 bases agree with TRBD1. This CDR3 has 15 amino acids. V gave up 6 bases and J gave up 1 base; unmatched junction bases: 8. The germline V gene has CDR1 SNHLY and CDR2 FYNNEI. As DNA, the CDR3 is TGTGCCAGCAGGGACGAGACAGGGCCGAACACTGAAGCTTTCTTT. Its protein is CASRDETGPNTEAFF.